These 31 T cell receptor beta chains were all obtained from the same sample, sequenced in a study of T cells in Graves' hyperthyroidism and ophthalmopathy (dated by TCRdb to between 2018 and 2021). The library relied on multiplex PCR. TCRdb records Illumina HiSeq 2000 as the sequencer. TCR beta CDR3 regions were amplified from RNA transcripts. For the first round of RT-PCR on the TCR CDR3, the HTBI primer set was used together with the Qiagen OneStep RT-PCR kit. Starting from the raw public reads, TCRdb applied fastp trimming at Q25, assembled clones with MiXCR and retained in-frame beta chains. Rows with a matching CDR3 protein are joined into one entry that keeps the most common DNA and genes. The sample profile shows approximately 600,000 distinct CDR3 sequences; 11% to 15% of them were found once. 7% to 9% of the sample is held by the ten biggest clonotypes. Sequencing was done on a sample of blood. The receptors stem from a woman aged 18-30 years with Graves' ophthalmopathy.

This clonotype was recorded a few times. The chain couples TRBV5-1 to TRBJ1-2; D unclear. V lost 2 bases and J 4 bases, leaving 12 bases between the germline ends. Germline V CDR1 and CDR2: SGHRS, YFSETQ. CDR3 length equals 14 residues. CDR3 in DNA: TGCGCCAGCAGCTTAATTCAAAGGGCCTATGGCTACACCTTC. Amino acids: CASSLIQRAYGYTF.

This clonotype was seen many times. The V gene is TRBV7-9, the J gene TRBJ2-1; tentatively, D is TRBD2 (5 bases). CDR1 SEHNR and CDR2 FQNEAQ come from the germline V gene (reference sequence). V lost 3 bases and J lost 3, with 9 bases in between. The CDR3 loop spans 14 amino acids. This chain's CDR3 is CASSFEDFYNEQFF. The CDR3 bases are TGTGCCAGCAGCTTCGAGGACTTCTACAATGAGCAGTTCTTC.

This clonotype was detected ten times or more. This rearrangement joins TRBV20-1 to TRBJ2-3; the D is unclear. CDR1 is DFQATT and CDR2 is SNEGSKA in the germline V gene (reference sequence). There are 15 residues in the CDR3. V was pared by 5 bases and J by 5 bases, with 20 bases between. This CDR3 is CSAPANYGRKDTQYF. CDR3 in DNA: TGCAGTGCTCCAGCAAACTACGGTAGGAAAGATACGCAGTATTTT.

CDR3 in DNA: TGTGCCAGCAGTTTCGGGGACGGCTATGGCTACACCTTC. It specifies CASSFGDGYGYTF. The chain couples TRBV12-3 or TRBV12-4 to TRBJ1-2; tentatively, D is TRBD1 (5 bases). V lost 3 bases, J lost 4 bases, and 9 bases lay in between. The CDR3 is made up of 13 amino acids.

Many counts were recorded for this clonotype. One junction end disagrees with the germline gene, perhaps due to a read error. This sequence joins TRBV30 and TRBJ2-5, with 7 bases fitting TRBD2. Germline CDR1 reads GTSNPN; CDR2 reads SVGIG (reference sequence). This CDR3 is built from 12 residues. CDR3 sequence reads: CAWSVLAGVIHF. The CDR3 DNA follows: TGTGCCTGGAGTGTACTGGCGGGAGTCATTCACTTC. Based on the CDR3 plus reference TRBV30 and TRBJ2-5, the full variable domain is SQTIHQWPATLVQPVGSPLSLECTVEGTSNPNLYWYRQAAGRGLQLLFYSVGIGQISSEVPQNLSASRPQDRQFILSSKKLLLSDSGFYLCAWSVLAGVIHFGPGTRLLVL.

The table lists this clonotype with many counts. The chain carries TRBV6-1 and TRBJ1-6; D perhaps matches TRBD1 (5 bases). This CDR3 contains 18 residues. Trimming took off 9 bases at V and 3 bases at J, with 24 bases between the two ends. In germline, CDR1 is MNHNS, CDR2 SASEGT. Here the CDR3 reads CASTRDGYSSFYNSPLHF. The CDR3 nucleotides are TGTGCCAGTACCCGGGACGGATACTCGTCCTTCTATAATTCACCCCTCCACTTT.

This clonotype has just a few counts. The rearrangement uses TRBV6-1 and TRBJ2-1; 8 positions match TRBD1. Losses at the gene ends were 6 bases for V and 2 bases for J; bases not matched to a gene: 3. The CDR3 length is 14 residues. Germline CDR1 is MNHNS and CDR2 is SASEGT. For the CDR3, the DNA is TGTGCCAGCAGACTACAGGGGGCCTACAATGAGCAGTTCTTC. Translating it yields CASRLQGAYNEQFF.

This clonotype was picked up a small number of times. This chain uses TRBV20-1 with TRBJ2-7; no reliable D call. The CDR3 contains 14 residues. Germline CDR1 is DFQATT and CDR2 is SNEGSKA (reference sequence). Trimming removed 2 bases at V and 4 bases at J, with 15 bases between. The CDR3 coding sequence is TGCAGTGCTAGATCCCCCCGGGCCCAGTACGAGCAGTACTTC. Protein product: CSARSPRAQYEQYF.

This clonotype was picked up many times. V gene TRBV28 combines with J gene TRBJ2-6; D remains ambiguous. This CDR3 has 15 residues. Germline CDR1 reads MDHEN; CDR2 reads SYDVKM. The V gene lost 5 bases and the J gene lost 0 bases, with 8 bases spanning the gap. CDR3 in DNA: TGTGCCAGCAGTCCCCGACCCTCTGGGGCCAACGTCCTGACTTTC. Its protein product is CASSPRPSGANVLTF.

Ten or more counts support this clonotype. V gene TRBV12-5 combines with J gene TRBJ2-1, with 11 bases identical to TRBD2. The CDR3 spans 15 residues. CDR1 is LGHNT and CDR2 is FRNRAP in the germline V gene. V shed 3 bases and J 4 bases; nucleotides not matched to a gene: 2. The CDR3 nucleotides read TGTGCTAGTGGTTTCGGGACTAGCGGTTACAATGAGCAGTTCTTC. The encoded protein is CASGFGTSGYNEQFF.

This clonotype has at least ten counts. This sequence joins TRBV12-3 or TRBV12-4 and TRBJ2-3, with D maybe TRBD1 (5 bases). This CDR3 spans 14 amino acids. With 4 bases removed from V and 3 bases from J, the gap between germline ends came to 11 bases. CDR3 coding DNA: TGTGCCAGCAGTTATGGGGCCGTAACAGATACGCAGTATTTT. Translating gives CASSYGAVTDTQYF.

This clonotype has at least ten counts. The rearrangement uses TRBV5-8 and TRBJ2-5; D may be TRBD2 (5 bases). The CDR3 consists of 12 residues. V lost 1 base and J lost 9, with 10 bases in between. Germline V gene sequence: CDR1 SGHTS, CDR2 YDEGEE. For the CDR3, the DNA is TGTGCCAGCAGCTTGCGGGCGGAGGCCCAGTACTTC. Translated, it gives CASSLRAEAQYF.

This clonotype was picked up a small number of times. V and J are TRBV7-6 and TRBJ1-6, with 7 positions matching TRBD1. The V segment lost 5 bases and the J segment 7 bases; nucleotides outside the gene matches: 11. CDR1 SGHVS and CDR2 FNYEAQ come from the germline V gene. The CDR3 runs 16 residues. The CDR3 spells CASSPRQGGINSPLHF. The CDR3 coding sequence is TGTGCCAGCAGCCCCCGACAGGGAGGCATCAATTCACCCCTCCACTTT.

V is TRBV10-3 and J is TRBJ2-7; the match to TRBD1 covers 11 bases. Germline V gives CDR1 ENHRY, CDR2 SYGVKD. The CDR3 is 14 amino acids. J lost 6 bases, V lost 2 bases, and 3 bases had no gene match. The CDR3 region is CAISEPDRGREQYF. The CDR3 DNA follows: TGTGCCATCAGTGAGCCGGACAGGGGGCGCGAGCAGTACTTC.

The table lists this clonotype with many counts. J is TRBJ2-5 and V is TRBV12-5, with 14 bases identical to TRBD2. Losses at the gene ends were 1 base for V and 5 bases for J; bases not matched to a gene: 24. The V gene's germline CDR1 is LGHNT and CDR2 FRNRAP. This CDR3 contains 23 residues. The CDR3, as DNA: TGTGCTAGTGGTTTGGGACAGGGGACCATGACTGGGGGACTAGCGGGAGTTTGGGAGACCCAGTACTTC. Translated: CASGLGQGTMTGGLAGVWETQYF. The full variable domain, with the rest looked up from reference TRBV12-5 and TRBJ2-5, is DARVTQTPRHKVTEMGQEVTMRCQPILGHNTVFWYRQTMMQGLELLAYFRNRAPLDDSGMPKDRFSAEMPDATLATLKIQPSEPRDSAVYFCASGLGQGTMTGGLAGVWETQYFGPGTRLLVL.

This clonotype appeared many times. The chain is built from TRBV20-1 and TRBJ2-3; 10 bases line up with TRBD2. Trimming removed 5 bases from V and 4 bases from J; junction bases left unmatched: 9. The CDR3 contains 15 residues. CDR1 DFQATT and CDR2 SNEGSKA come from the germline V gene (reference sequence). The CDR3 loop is CSAAGTSDPADTQYF. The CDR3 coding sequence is TGCAGTGCTGCCGGGACTAGCGATCCCGCAGATACGCAGTATTTT.

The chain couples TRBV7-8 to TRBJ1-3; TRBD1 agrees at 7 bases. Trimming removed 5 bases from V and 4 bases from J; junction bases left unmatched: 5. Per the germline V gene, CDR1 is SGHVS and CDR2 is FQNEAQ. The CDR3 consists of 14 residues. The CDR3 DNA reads TGTGCCAGCAGCCCCCTACAGGGGGGAAACACCATATATTTT. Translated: CASSPLQGGNTIYF.

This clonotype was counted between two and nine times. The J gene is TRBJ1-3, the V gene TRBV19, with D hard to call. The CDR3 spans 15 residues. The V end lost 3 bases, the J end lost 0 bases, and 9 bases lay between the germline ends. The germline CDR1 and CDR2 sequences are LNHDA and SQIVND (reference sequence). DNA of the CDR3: TGTGCCAGTAGTATGGGTAGGCACTCTGGAAACACCATATATTTT. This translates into CASSMGRHSGNTIYF.

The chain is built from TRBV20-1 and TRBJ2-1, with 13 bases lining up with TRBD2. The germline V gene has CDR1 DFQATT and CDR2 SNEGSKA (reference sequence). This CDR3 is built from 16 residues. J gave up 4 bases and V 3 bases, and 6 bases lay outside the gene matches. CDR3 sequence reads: CSARYTSGRDYNEQFF. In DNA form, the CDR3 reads TGCAGTGCTAGGTATACTAGCGGGAGGGATTACAATGAGCAGTTCTTC.

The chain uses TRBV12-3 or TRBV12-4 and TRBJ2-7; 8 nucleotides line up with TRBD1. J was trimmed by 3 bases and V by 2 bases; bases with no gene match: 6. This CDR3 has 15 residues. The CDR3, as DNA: TGTGCCAGCAGTTTATCCCGCAGGGGGCTCTACGAGCAGTACTTC. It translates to CASSLSRRGLYEQYF.

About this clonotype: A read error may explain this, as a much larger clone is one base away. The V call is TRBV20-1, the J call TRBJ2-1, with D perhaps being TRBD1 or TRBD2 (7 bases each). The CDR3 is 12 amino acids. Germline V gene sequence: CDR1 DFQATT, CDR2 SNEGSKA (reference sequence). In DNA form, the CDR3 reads TGCGGTGCTAGCAGGGGGGGCAGTGAGCAGTTCTTC. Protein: CGASRGGSEQFF.

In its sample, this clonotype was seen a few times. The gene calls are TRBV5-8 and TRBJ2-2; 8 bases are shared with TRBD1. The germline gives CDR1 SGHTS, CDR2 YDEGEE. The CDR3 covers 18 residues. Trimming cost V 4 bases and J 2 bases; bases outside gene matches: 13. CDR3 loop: CASSQEADRGPNTGELFF. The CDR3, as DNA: TGTGCCAGCAGCCAGGAAGCTGACAGGGGACCAAACACCGGGGAGCTGTTTTTT.

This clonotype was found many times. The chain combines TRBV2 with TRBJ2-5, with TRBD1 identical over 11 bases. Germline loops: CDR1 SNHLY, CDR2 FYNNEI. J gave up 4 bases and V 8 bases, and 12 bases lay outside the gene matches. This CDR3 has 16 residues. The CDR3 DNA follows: TGTGCCAGCCTTCTCGGACAGGGGGCTAAGGGAGAGACCCAGTACTTC. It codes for CASLLGQGAKGETQYF.

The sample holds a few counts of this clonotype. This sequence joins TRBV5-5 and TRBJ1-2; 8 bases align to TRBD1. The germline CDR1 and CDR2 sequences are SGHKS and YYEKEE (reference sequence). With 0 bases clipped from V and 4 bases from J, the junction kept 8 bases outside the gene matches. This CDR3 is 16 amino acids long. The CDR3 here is CASSLGQGASIYGYTF. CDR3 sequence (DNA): TGTGCCAGCAGCTTGGGGCAGGGGGCGAGTATCTATGGCTACACCTTC.

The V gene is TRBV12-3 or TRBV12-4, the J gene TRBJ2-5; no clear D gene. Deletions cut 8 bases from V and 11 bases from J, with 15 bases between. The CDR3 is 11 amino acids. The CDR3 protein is CASGVSSGQYF. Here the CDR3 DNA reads TGTGCCAGCGGAGTGAGCTCCGGACAGTACTTC.

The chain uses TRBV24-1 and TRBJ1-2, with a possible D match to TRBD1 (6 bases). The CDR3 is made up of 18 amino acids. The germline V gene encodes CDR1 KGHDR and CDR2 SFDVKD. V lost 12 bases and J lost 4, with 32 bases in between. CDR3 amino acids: CAPLLGIEAVEGVYGYTF. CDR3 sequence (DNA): TGTGCCCCCTTGTTGGGTATTGAGGCGGTGGAGGGGGTCTATGGCTACACCTTC.

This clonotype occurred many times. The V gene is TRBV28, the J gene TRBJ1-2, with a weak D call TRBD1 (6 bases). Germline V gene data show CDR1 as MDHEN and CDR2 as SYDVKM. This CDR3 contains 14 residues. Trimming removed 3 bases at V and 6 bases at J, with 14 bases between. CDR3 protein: CASSLVGGGDGYTF. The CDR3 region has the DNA TGTGCCAGCAGTTTGGTAGGGGGAGGCGATGGCTACACCTTC.

The CDR3 coding sequence is TGTGCCAGCAGGAAAGCGGGAGGGAACACAGATACGCAGTATTTT. This sequence encodes CASRKAGGNTDTQYF. The rearrangement uses TRBV6-1 and TRBJ2-3; 10 bases match TRBD2. In germline, CDR1 is MNHNS, CDR2 SASEGT. The junction had 5 bases not matched to a gene; V was cut back by 6 bases and J by 2 bases. The CDR3 sequence is 15 residues long.

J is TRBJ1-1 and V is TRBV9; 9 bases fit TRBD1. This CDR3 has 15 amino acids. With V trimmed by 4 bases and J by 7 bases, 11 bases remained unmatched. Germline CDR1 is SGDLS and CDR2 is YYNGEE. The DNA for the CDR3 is TGTGCCAGCAGCTCCCGGACAGGGGCGAAGGTTGAAGCTTTCTTT. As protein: CASSSRTGAKVEAFF.

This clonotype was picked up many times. CDR3: CASSDQGGQGNQPQHF. Here the CDR3 DNA reads TGTGCCAGCAGTGACCAGGGGGGACAGGGAAATCAGCCCCAGCATTTT. The rearrangement joins TRBV6-1 to TRBJ1-5, with TRBD1 matching over 9 bases. The length of the CDR3 is 16 residues. J lost 4 bases, V lost 3 bases, and 7 bases had no gene match. Germline V gives CDR1 MNHNS, CDR2 SASEGT.

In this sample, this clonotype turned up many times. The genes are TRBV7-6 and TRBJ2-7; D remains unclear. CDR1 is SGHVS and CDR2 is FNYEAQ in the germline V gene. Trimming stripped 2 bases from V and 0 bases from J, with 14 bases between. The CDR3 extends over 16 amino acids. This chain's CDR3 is CASSLSAQVDSYEQYF. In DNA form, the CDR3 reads TGTGCCAGCAGCTTATCCGCCCAGGTGGACTCCTACGAGCAGTACTTC. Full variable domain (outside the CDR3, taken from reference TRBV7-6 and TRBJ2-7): GAGVSQSPRYKVTKRGQDVALRCDPISGHVSLYWYRQALGQGPEFLTYFNYEAQQDKSGLPNDRFSAERPEGSISTLTIQRTEQRDSAMYRCASSLSAQVDSYEQYFGPGTRLTVT.